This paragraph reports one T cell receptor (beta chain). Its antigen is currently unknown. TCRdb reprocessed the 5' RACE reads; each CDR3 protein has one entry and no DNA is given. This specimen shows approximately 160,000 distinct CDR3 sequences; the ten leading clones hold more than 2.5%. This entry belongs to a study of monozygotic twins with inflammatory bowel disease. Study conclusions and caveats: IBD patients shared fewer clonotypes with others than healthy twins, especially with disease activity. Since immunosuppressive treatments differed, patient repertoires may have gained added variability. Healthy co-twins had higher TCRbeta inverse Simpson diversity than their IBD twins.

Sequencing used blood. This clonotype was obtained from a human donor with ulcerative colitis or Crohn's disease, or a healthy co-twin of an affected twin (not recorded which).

CDR3 sequence: CASSDRVAGEQYF. This chain joins TRBV7-3 and TRBJ2-7; TCRdb calls TRBD1, which cannot be checked without DNA. Looked up from germline, CDR1 is SGHTA and CDR2 is FQGTGA. The CDR3 is 13 amino acids.